This TCR beta chain is from a study of blood T cell repertoires in COVID-19. The CDR3 consists of 13 residues. Germline V gene sequence: CDR1 SGHAT, CDR2 FQNNGV. Trimming took 6 bases from V and 6 from J, leaving 15 bases between them. Method: immunoSEQ multiplex PCR; TCRdb's copy keeps in-frame clones and lacks some. Among roughly 250,000 clones listed, about 90% were seen once. Sequences were obtained from peripheral blood. The clonotype originates from a woman between 50 and 59 years old with acute or convalescent COVID-19. The chain links TRBV11-2 to TRBJ2-7; tentative D call: TRBD1 (6 bases). The CDR3 coding sequence is TGTGCCAGCAGACCCGCAGGGGCCCTCGAGCAGTACTTC. Amino acids: CASRPAGALEQYF.